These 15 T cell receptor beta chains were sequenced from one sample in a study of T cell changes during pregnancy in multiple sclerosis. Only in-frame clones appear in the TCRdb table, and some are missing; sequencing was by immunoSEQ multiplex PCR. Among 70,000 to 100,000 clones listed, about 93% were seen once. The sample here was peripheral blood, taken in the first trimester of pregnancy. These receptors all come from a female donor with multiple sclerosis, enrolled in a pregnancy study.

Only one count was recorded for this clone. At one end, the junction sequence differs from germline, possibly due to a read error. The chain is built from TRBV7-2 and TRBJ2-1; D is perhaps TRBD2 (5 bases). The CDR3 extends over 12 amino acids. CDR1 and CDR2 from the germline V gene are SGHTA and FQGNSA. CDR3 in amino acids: CASSPAYGEPFF. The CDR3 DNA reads TGTGCCAGCAGCCCCGCCTACGGGGAGCCGTTCTTC. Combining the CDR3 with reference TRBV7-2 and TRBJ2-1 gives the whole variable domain GAGVSQSPSNKVTEKGKDVELRCDPISGHTALYWYRQSLGQGLEFLIYFQGNSAPDKSGLPSDRFSAERTGGSVSTLTIQRTQQEDSAVYLCASSPAYGEPFFGPGTRLTVL.

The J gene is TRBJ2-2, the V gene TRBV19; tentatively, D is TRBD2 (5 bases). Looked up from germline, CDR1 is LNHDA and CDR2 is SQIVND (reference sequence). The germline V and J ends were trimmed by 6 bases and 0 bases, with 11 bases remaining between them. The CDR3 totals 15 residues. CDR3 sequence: CASRGLVANTGELFF. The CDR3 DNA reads TGTGCCAGTAGAGGACTTGTAGCGAACACCGGGGAGCTGTTTTTT.

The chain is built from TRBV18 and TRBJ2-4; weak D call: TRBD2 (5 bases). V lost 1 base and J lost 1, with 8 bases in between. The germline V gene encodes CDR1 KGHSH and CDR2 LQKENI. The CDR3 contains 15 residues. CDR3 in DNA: TGTGCCAGCTCACCACTGGGAGAGGCCAAAAACATTCAGTACTTC. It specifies CASSPLGEAKNIQYF.

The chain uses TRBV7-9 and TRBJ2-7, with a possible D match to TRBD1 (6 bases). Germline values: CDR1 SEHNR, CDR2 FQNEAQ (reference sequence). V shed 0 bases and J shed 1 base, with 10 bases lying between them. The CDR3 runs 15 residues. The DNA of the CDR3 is TGTGCCAGCAGCTTAGCGGGGGCCGATTCCTACGAGCAGTACTTC. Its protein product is CASSLAGADSYEQYF.

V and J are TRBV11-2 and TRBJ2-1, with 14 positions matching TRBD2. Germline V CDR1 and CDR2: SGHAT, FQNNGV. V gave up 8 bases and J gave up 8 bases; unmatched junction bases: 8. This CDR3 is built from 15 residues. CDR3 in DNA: TGTGCCAGCCGGGGACTAGCGGGGGCTTGGCATGAGCAGTTCTTC. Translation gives CASRGLAGAWHEQFF.

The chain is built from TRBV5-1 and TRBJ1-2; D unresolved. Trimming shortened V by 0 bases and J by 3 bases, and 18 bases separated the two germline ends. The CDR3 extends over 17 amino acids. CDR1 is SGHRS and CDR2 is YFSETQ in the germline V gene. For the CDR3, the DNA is TGCGCCAGCAGCTTGGCCAATATAGCCTCCCGGGACTATGGCTACACCTTC. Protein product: CASSLANIASRDYGYTF.

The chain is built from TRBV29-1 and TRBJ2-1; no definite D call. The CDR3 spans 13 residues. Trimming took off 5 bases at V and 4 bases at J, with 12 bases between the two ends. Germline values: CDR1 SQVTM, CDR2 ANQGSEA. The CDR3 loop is CSVKQDLYNEQFF. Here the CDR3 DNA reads TGCAGCGTTAAACAAGATTTATACAATGAGCAGTTCTTC.

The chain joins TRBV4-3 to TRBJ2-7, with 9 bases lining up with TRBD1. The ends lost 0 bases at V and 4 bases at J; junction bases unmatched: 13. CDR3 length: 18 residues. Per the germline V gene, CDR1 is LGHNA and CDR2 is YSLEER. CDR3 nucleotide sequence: TGCGCCAGCAGCCAAGAAAGGGAAGGGGGGACAGGGTTTTACGAGCAGTACTTC. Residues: CASSQEREGGTGFYEQYF.

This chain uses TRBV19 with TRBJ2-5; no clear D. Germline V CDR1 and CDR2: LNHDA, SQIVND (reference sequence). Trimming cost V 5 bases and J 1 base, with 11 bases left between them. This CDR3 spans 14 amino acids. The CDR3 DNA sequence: TGTGCCAGTAGTCCAGACTCAGTCCAAGAGACCCAGTACTTC. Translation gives CASSPDSVQETQYF.

CDR3 nucleotide sequence: TGTGCCAGCAGCTTAGTCGAGACAGGGATGGCTGAAGCTTTCTTT. Translating it yields CASSLVETGMAEAFF. The V and J genes are TRBV7-2 and TRBJ1-1, with 7 bases that match TRBD1. Trimming removed 1 base from V and 6 bases from J; junction bases left unmatched: 8. This CDR3 has 15 residues. The V gene's germline CDR1 is SGHTA and CDR2 FQGNSA.

In DNA, the CDR3 is TGTGCCAGCAGCTTAGCCAGAACCCAAGAGACCCAGTACTTC. It yields the protein CASSLARTQETQYF. This chain joins TRBV7-9 and TRBJ2-5; the D is unclear. This CDR3 is 14 amino acids long. Germline values: CDR1 SEHNR, CDR2 FQNEAQ (reference sequence). V was shortened by 0 bases and J by 1 base, with 6 bases between the two germline ends.

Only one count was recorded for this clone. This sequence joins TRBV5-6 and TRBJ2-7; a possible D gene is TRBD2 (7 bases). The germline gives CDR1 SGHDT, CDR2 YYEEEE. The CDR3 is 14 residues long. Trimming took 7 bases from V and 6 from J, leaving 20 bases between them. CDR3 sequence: CASGGRGARGEQYF. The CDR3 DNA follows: TGTGCCAGCGGGGGGAGGGGGGCGCGGGGCGAGCAGTACTTC.

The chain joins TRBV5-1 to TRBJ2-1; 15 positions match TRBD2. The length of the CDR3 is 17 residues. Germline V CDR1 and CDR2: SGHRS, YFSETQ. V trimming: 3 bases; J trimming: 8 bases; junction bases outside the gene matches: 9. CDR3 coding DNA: TGCGCCAGCAGCTATCTATGGACTAGCGGGGGGGCCGATGAGCAGTTCTTC. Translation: CASSYLWTSGGADEQFF.

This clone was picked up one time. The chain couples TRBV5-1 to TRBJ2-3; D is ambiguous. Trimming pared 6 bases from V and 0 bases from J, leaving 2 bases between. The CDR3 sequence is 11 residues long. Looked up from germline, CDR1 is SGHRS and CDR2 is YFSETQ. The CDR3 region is CASTSTDTQYF. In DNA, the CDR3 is TGCGCCAGCACTAGCACAGATACGCAGTATTTT.

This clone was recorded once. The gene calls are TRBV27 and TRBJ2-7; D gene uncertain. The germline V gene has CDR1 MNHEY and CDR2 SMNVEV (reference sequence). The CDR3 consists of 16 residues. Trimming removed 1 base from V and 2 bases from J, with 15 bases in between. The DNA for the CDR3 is TGTGCCAGCAGTTTATTAGCTACCTCCCATCCCTACGAGCAGTACTTC. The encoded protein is CASSLLATSHPYEQYF.